Presented here are 24 T cell receptor beta chains from one specimen sequenced in a study of cytomegalovirus exposure and HLA in healthy donors. PCR involved 60 Vbeta and 13 Jbeta primers. Libraries were prepared by immunoSEQ multiplex PCR; TCRdb keeps only in-frame clonotypes and omits some of them. The sample shows approximately 260,000 clones, 80% to 95% of them seen only once. Sequencing was carried out using PBMCs. All receptors come from a girl aged 2-10 years in good health and CMV-seronegative.

The V gene is TRBV10-3, the J gene TRBJ2-1, with 10 bases lining up with TRBD2. The CDR3 contains 18 residues. V was clipped by 4 bases and J by 9 bases; unmatched bases: 18. The germline V gene has CDR1 ENHRY and CDR2 SYGVKD. The CDR3 loop reads CAISAVLAGKGDRREQFF. CDR3 coding DNA: TGTGCCATCAGTGCGGTACTAGCGGGAAAAGGTGACAGACGTGAGCAGTTCTTC.

This chain uses TRBV28 with TRBJ1-2; the match to TRBD1 covers 7 bases. CDR3 length equals 13 residues. With V trimmed by 2 bases and J by 11 bases, 8 bases remained unmatched. From germline, CDR1 is MDHEN and CDR2 SYDVKM. The CDR3 DNA reads TGTGCCAGCAGTTTAGAGGAAGGGGGCGAATACACCTTC. Residues: CASSLEEGGEYTF.

The chain is built from TRBV6-1 and TRBJ2-2; 10 bases match TRBD2. CDR3 length: 16 amino acids. CDR1 and CDR2 (germline): MNHNS, SASEGT. J was trimmed by 5 bases and V by 2 bases; bases with no gene match: 5. In DNA form, the CDR3 reads TGTGCCAGCAGTGAACTAGCGGGAGTGTATACCGGGGAGCTGTTTTTT. Its protein product is CASSELAGVYTGELFF.

This chain links TRBV2 with TRBJ1-1; 10 bases align to TRBD1. The CDR3 totals 15 residues. CDR1 is SNHLY, CDR2 FYNNEI, per germline. The junction had 5 bases not matched to a gene; V was cut back by 6 bases and J by 1 base. In DNA, the CDR3 is TGTGCCAGCAGGATAAGGGACAGGGGGAACACTGAAGCTTTCTTT. Its protein product is CASRIRDRGNTEAFF.

V is TRBV6-5 and J is TRBJ1-6; 7 bases are a match to TRBD1. J lost 7 bases, V lost 6 bases, and 3 bases had no gene match. The germline V gene has CDR1 MNHEY and CDR2 SVGAGI. The CDR3 is made up of 13 amino acids. In nucleotides, the CDR3 is TGTGCCAGCAGGGACAGGCTGAATTCACCCCTCCACTTT. This codes for CASRDRLNSPLHF.

This rearrangement joins TRBV4-1 to TRBJ1-1, with D possibly TRBD1 on 6 matching bases. Germline V lookup: CDR1 MGHRA, CDR2 YSYEKL. V was trimmed by 4 bases and J by 4 bases, leaving 10 bases between them. This CDR3 is built from 13 residues. The CDR3 nucleotides read TGCGCCAGCAGCCCCGGGGACACCACTGAAGCTTTCTTT. Its protein product is CASSPGDTTEAFF.

The V and J genes are TRBV6-1 and TRBJ1-1; D is possibly TRBD1 (5 bases). Germline V gene lookup returns CDR1 MNHNS and CDR2 SASEGT. The CDR3 extends over 14 amino acids. Trimming left V 0 bases short and J 4 bases short, with 9 bases between. The CDR3 sequence: CASSEARGFTEAFF. In DNA form, the CDR3 reads TGTGCCAGCAGTGAAGCCCGGGGGTTCACTGAAGCTTTCTTT.

The chain carries TRBV5-4 and TRBJ2-7; 8 nucleotides agree with TRBD2. This CDR3 is 15 amino acids long. Trimming took 1 base from V and 1 from J; bases not matched to a gene: 4. CDR1 and CDR2 from the germline V gene are SGHNT and YYREEE (reference sequence). The CDR3, as DNA: TGTGCCAGCAGCTTGCAGCCTAGCGGGTCCTACGAGCAGTACTTC. Protein sequence: CASSLQPSGSYEQYF. Based on the CDR3 plus reference TRBV5-4 and TRBJ2-7, the full variable domain is ETGVTQSPTHLIKTRGQQVTLRCSSQSGHNTVSWYQQALGQGPQFIFQYYREEENGRGNFPPRFSGLQFPNYSSELNVNALELDDSALYLCASSLQPSGSYEQYFGPGTRLTVT.

This chain connects TRBV7-3 to TRBJ1-1, with D tentatively TRBD1 (6 bases). With 3 bases removed from V and 1 base from J, the gap between germline ends came to 9 bases. Per the germline V gene, CDR1 is SGHTA and CDR2 is FQGTGA. The CDR3 runs 14 residues. This chain's CDR3 is CASSLGAGNTEAFF. The CDR3 DNA is TGTGCCAGCAGCTTGGGGGCCGGGAACACTGAAGCTTTCTTT.

Comments on this clone: One junction end does not reproduce the germline sequence, and a read error may be involved. The gene calls are TRBV6-1 and TRBJ1-5; D unclear. CDR1 is MNHNS, CDR2 SASEGT, per germline. The CDR3 has 16 residues. The CDR3: CASSEGQVLSNQPQHF. In DNA, the CDR3 is TGTGCCAGCAGTGAAGGTCAGGTATTAAGCAATCAACCCCAGCATTTT.

V usage is TRBV28 and J usage is TRBJ1-1; the match to TRBD1 covers 8 bases. After removal of 9 bases from V and 0 bases from J, the junction contained 9 bases not matched to a gene. The CDR3 sequence is 15 residues long. CDR1 and CDR2 (germline): MDHEN, SYDVKM. In DNA form, the CDR3 reads TGTGCCAGTACTCAGCCAGGGGGCATGAACACTGAAGCTTTCTTT. It is translated as CASTQPGGMNTEAFF.

The J gene is TRBJ2-7, the V gene TRBV11-2; D uncertain. The V end was cut by 5 bases, the J end by 0 bases, with 17 bases between. The CDR3 extends over 16 amino acids. CDR1 is SGHAT and CDR2 is FQNNGV in the germline V gene. The CDR3 is CASSLVVATFSYEQYF. The CDR3 coding sequence is TGTGCCAGCAGCCTGGTTGTAGCCACCTTCTCCTACGAGCAGTACTTC.

This rearrangement joins TRBV6-6 to TRBJ2-3, with TRBD1 matching over 7 bases. V shed 5 bases, J shed 6 bases, and the junction held 14 bases outside the gene matches. The CDR3 totals 16 residues. Germline CDR1 and CDR2: MNHNY and SVGAGI (reference sequence). The CDR3 DNA sequence: TGTGCCAGCAGTATGGCTCCGGGACAGATATTGGATACGCAGTATTTT. Its protein is CASSMAPGQILDTQYF.

As DNA, the CDR3 is TGCGCCAGCAGCTTGGGGCCAGCGGGGGACCAAGAGACCCAGTACTTC. Translating gives CASSLGPAGDQETQYF. The chain combines TRBV5-1 with TRBJ2-5; 8 nucleotides match TRBD2. CDR1 and CDR2 (germline): SGHRS, YFSETQ. The CDR3 extends over 16 amino acids. After removal of 0 bases from V and 0 bases from J, the junction contained 4 bases not matched to a gene.

V and J are TRBV7-2 and TRBJ2-5, with D perhaps matching TRBD2 (7 bases). Germline lookup yields CDR1 SGHTA and CDR2 FQGNSA. Trimming pared 4 bases from V and 1 base from J, leaving 19 bases between. This CDR3 spans 17 amino acids. The CDR3 DNA reads as TGTGCCAGCAGCTGGGCGGGGGCCAAAATCTCCCAAGAGACCCAGTACTTC. Translation gives CASSWAGAKISQETQYF. Variable domain in full (rest from reference TRBV7-2 and TRBJ2-5): GAGVSQSPSNKVTEKGKDVELRCDPISGHTALYWYRQSLGQGLEFLIYFQGNSAPDKSGLPSDRFSAERTGGSVSTLTIQRTQQEDSAVYLCASSWAGAKISQETQYFGPGTRLLVL.

J is TRBJ2-5 and V is TRBV7-9, with 10 nucleotides matching TRBD2. The CDR3 is 17 residues long. Germline V gives CDR1 SEHNR, CDR2 FQNEAQ (reference sequence). The V segment lost 3 bases and the J segment 2 bases; nucleotides outside the gene matches: 9. CDR3 in amino acids: CASSFQLAGRPQETQYF. CDR3 nucleotide sequence: TGTGCCAGCAGCTTTCAACTAGCGGGGCGGCCACAAGAGACCCAGTACTTC.

The genes are TRBV27 and TRBJ1-2; 10 bases fit TRBD1. The V gene end was trimmed by 8 bases and the J gene end by 1 base; junction bases not matched to a gene: 10. There are 16 residues in the CDR3. CDR1 and CDR2 from the germline V gene are MNHEY and SMNVEV (reference sequence). This CDR3 is CASGEDRGRVNYGYTF. The CDR3 nucleotides read TGTGCCAGCGGAGAGGACAGGGGGAGGGTTAACTATGGCTACACCTTC.

This clone has only a few counts. The V and J genes are TRBV10-1 and TRBJ2-7; 9 bases match TRBD2. Germline V gene lookup returns CDR1 WNHNN and CDR2 SYGVQD (reference sequence). The V gene end was trimmed by 3 bases and the J gene end by 5 bases; junction bases not matched to a gene: 14. The CDR3 covers 17 residues. The CDR3 sequence is CASSDSGSSSGNHEQYF. CDR3 bases: TGCGCCAGCAGTGACTCAGGTTCTTCTAGCGGGAATCACGAGCAGTACTTC.

The gene calls are TRBV6-4 and TRBJ2-1, with 8 bases aligning to TRBD2. Unmatched junction bases numbered 6, after V lost 6 bases and J lost 2 bases. The CDR3 contains 15 residues. Per the germline V gene, CDR1 is MRHNA and CDR2 is SNTAGT. CDR3 in DNA: TGTGCCAGCAGCCTTAGCGGGATGGCCTACAATGAGCAGTTCTTC. It translates to CASSLSGMAYNEQFF.

The gene calls are TRBV19 and TRBJ1-2; perhaps TRBD1 as D (5 bases). The CDR3 covers 13 residues. The germline CDR1 and CDR2 sequences are LNHDA and SQIVND (reference sequence). V lost 3 bases, J lost 4 bases, and 9 bases lay in between. CDR3 in amino acids: CASSIGGSYGYTF. For the CDR3, the DNA is TGTGCCAGTAGTATCGGGGGATCCTATGGCTACACCTTC. Combining the CDR3 with reference TRBV19 and TRBJ1-2 gives the whole variable domain DGGITQSPKYLFRKEGQNVTLSCEQNLNHDAMYWYRQDPGQGLRLIYYSQIVNDFQKGDIAEGYSVSREKKESFPLTVTSAQKNPTAFYLCASSIGGSYGYTFGSGTRLTVV.

V usage is TRBV5-4 and J usage is TRBJ1-2; D may be TRBD1 (5 bases). The V end was cut by 1 base, the J end by 4 bases, with 11 bases between. This CDR3 region has 14 residues. Per germline, CDR1 SGHNT and CDR2 YYREEE (reference sequence). CDR3 protein: CASSLPDSSYGYTF. The CDR3 bases are TGTGCCAGCAGCTTGCCCGACAGTTCCTATGGCTACACCTTC.

The chain has TRBV7-7 and TRBJ2-5, with D possibly TRBD2 on 6 matching bases. CDR1 and CDR2 (germline): SSHAT, FNYEAQ (reference sequence). V lost 1 base to trimming and J lost 2 bases, with 8 bases between them. The CDR3 runs to 14 residues. The DNA for the CDR3 is TGTGCCAGCAGCTTAGTGGGAGGACAAGAGACCCAGTACTTC. It translates to CASSLVGGQETQYF.

DNA of the CDR3: TGTGCCAGCAGCTTCCTGACAGTCCGCACAGATACGCAGTATTTT. Its translation: CASSFLTVRTDTQYF. The chain uses TRBV7-9 and TRBJ2-3; weak D call: TRBD1 (5 bases). CDR3 length: 15 residues. Between the trimmed V and J ends, which lost 3 bases and 1 base, there was a span of 11 bases. The germline V gene encodes CDR1 SEHNR and CDR2 FQNEAQ (reference sequence).

This clone appeared a few times. The V and J genes are TRBV5-6 and TRBJ2-7; a possible D gene is TRBD1 (5 bases). CDR3 length: 11 residues. The germline gives CDR1 SGHDT, CDR2 YYEEEE. The V end was cut by 6 bases, the J end by 5 bases, with 9 bases between. The CDR3 loop reads CASTSRDEQYF. As DNA, the CDR3 is TGTGCCAGCACGTCCAGGGACGAGCAGTACTTC.